The rows below give T cell receptor beta chains drawn from one sample of a study of CD8+CD57+ T cells in acquired aplastic anemia. From the reads, TCRdb called clonotypes with MiXCR, one entry per CDR3 protein. The sample has about 210,000 distinct CDR3 sequences, almost 35% seen once. Sequencing input: sorted CD4+, CD8+, or CD8+CD57+ T cells (not recorded which) from PBMCs. The receptors originated from a human donor in good health, serving as a control. Both conserved end residues are part of each CDR3. Each record gives: D gene, clone size, J gene, V gene, CDR3 protein, CDR3 DNA. D genes are given only for firm matches. Clone sizes are given selectively: once, few, many, or a class where the clone is expanded.

d_gene: TRBD1
abundance: NA
j_gene: TRBJ1-6
v_gene: TRBV7-2
CDR3aa: CASSLTGTGDSPLHF
CDR3nt: TGTGCCAGCAGCTTAACCGGGACAGGGGATTCACCCCTCCACTTT

d_gene: TRBD1
abundance: few
j_gene: TRBJ1-2
v_gene: TRBV28
CDR3aa: CASSLLLSGQGFSIGYTF
CDR3nt: TGTGCCAGCAGTTTATTATTAAGTGGACAGGGGTTTTCTATTGGCTACACCTTC

d_gene: TRBD1
abundance: NA
j_gene: TRBJ1-6
v_gene: TRBV19
CDR3aa: CASSIWGTGGSPLHF
CDR3nt: TGTGCCAGTAGTATATGGGGGACAGGGGGATCACCCCTCCACTTT

d_gene: NA
abundance: many
j_gene: TRBJ1-5
v_gene: TRBV19
CDR3aa: CASRMTGPSGNQPQHF
CDR3nt: TGTGCCAGCCGAATGACCGGGCCGTCTGGCAATCAGCCCCAGCATTTT

d_gene: NA
abundance: NA
j_gene: TRBJ2-1
v_gene: TRBV5-1
CDR3aa: CASSLGPGPSGNEQFF
CDR3nt: TGCGCCAGCAGCTTGGGTCCAGGGCCTAGTGGTAATGAGCAGTTCTTC

d_gene: NA
abundance: NA
j_gene: TRBJ1-1
v_gene: TRBV2
CDR3aa: CASSLLWGHTKAFF
CDR3nt: TGTGCCAGCAGTTTATTATGGGGACATACTAAAGCTTTCTTT

d_gene: TRBD2
abundance: few
j_gene: TRBJ2-5
v_gene: TRBV5-1
CDR3aa: CASSLGLRGFQETQYF
CDR3nt: TGCGCCAGCAGCTTGGGCTTGCGGGGGTTTCAAGAGACCCAGTACTTC

d_gene: NA
abundance: many
j_gene: TRBJ1-1
v_gene: TRBV25-1
CDR3aa: CASTLTGNTEAFF
CDR3nt: TGTGCCAGCACATTGACGGGGAACACTGAAGCTTTCTTT

d_gene: NA
abundance: many
j_gene: TRBJ1-2
v_gene: TRBV20-1
CDR3aa: CSARVKGDPRDYGYTF
CDR3nt: TGCAGTGCTAGAGTAAAGGGGGATCCCCGGGACTATGGCTACACCTTC

d_gene: NA
abundance: NA
j_gene: TRBJ1-2
v_gene: TRBV3-1
CDR3aa: CASSRGPGGGYTF
CDR3nt: TGTGCCAGCAGCCGAGGTCCGGGGGGCGGCTACACCTTC

d_gene: TRBD2
abundance: NA
j_gene: TRBJ2-3
v_gene: TRBV6-2/TRBV6-3
CDR3aa: CASSYWGSGSGPDTQYF
CDR3nt: TGTGCCAGCAGTTACTGGGGTAGCGGGAGTGGACCAGATACGCAGTATTTT

d_gene: NA
abundance: many
j_gene: TRBJ2-7
v_gene: TRBV4-2
CDR3aa: CASSQDRDEYF
CDR3nt: TGTGCCAGCAGCCAAGACCGAGACGAGTACTTC

d_gene: NA
abundance: many
j_gene: TRBJ1-5
v_gene: TRBV5-6
CDR3aa: CASSLAGSNQPQHF
CDR3nt: TGTGCCAGCAGCTTGGCCGGTTCCAATCAGCCCCAGCATTTT

d_gene: NA
abundance: many
j_gene: TRBJ1-3
v_gene: TRBV19
CDR3aa: CASSKTGNTIYF
CDR3nt: TGTGCCAGCAGTAAAACAGGAAACACCATATATTTT

d_gene: NA
abundance: many
j_gene: TRBJ1-1
v_gene: TRBV7-9
CDR3aa: CASSPFNTEAFF
CDR3nt: TGTGCCAGCAGCCCATTCAACACTGAAGCTTTCTTT

d_gene: NA
abundance: NA
j_gene: TRBJ2-5
v_gene: TRBV3-1
CDR3aa: CASSQAQLWTKETQYF
CDR3nt: TGTGCCAGCAGCCAAGCCCAACTGTGGACTAAAGAGACCCAGTACTTC

d_gene: NA
abundance: many
j_gene: TRBJ2-1
v_gene: TRBV7-9
CDR3aa: CASSVYQGKSYNEQFF
CDR3nt: TGTGCCAGCAGCGTATACCAAGGGAAGTCCTACAATGAGCAGTTCTTC

d_gene: TRBD2
abundance: many
j_gene: TRBJ2-5
v_gene: TRBV7-2
CDR3aa: CASSLGGLAGVALETQYF
CDR3nt: TGTGCCAGCAGCTTAGGGGGACTAGCGGGAGTCGCACTTGAGACCCAGTACTTC

d_gene: NA
abundance: NA
j_gene: TRBJ2-3
v_gene: TRBV24-1
CDR3aa: CATSAGFPDTQYF
CDR3nt: TGTGCCACCAGTGCGGGGTTCCCAGATACGCAGTATTTT

d_gene: NA
abundance: many
j_gene: TRBJ2-3
v_gene: TRBV29-1
CDR3aa: CSVDESSTDTQYF
CDR3nt: TGCAGCGTTGATGAGAGTAGCACAGATACGCAGTATTTT

d_gene: TRBD1
abundance: NA
j_gene: TRBJ1-1
v_gene: TRBV9
CDR3aa: CASSAGQGGGTEAFF
CDR3nt: TGTGCCAGCAGCGCCGGACAGGGAGGAGGCACTGAAGCTTTCTTT

d_gene: TRBD1
abundance: many
j_gene: TRBJ1-5
v_gene: TRBV20-1
CDR3aa: CSAWDSDFNQPQHF
CDR3nt: TGCAGTGCTTGGGACAGCGACTTCAATCAGCCCCAGCATTTT

d_gene: NA
abundance: NA
j_gene: TRBJ2-7
v_gene: TRBV30
CDR3aa: CAWSKYAGTYEQYF
CDR3nt: TGTGCCTGGAGCAAGTATGCGGGAACCTACGAGCAGTACTTC

d_gene: TRBD1
abundance: NA
j_gene: TRBJ2-7
v_gene: TRBV20-1
CDR3aa: CSASTGGWEQYF
CDR3nt: TGCAGTGCTAGCACAGGGGGCTGGGAGCAGTACTTC

d_gene: TRBD1
abundance: many
j_gene: TRBJ1-1
v_gene: TRBV15
CDR3aa: CATSRVRIGTGLPEAFF
CDR3nt: TGTGCCACCAGCAGAGTTCGAATTGGGACAGGTTTGCCTGAAGCTTTCTTT

d_gene: NA
abundance: few
j_gene: TRBJ1-2
v_gene: TRBV27
CDR3aa: CASSERWSSYGYTF
CDR3nt: TGTGCCAGCAGTGAACGGTGGTCCTCTTATGGCTACACCTTC

d_gene: TRBD2
abundance: many
j_gene: TRBJ2-7
v_gene: TRBV24-1
CDR3aa: CATSDFSGGGAPYEQYF
CDR3nt: TGTGCCACCAGTGATTTTTCGGGCGGGGGGGCGCCTTACGAGCAGTACTTC

d_gene: NA
abundance: NA
j_gene: TRBJ1-2
v_gene: TRBV5-6
CDR3aa: CASTRLLGGGGYTF
CDR3nt: TGTGCCAGCACCCGTCTTTTAGGGGGAGGAGGCTACACCTTC

d_gene: NA
abundance: NA
j_gene: TRBJ1-1
v_gene: TRBV10-1
CDR3aa: CASSEQSTGLWSTEAFF
CDR3nt: TGCGCCAGCAGTGAGCAATCCACAGGGTTATGGTCCACTGAAGCTTTCTTT

d_gene: NA
abundance: many
j_gene: TRBJ2-6
v_gene: TRBV2
CDR3aa: CASSESGANVLTF
CDR3nt: TGTGCCAGCAGTGAGTCGGGGGCCAACGTCCTGACTTTC

d_gene: NA
abundance: NA
j_gene: TRBJ2-2
v_gene: TRBV9
CDR3aa: CASSVPSTGDAGELFF
CDR3nt: TGTGCCAGCAGCGTACCTAGCACGGGGGACGCCGGGGAGCTGTTTTTT

d_gene: TRBD1
abundance: many
j_gene: TRBJ2-7
v_gene: TRBV2
CDR3aa: CASREQTGVYEQYF
CDR3nt: TGTGCCAGCAGAGAGCAGACAGGGGTCTACGAGCAGTACTTC

d_gene: TRBD1
abundance: many
j_gene: TRBJ2-1
v_gene: TRBV2
CDR3aa: CASKRDRGPYNEQFF
CDR3nt: TGTGCCAGCAAACGGGACAGGGGGCCCTACAATGAGCAGTTCTTC

d_gene: NA
abundance: few
j_gene: TRBJ2-1
v_gene: TRBV5-8
CDR3aa: CASSLGQSSSYNEQFF
CDR3nt: TGTGCCAGCAGCTTGGGACAGTCGAGCTCCTACAATGAGCAGTTCTTC

d_gene: TRBD1
abundance: NA
j_gene: TRBJ1-1
v_gene: TRBV10-3
CDR3aa: CAISGQGVRLAEAFF
CDR3nt: TGTGCCATCAGTGGACAGGGTGTTCGCTTGGCTGAAGCTTTCTTT

d_gene: TRBD1
abundance: NA
j_gene: TRBJ1-5
v_gene: TRBV7-3
CDR3aa: CASSDGTGGHSNQPQHF
CDR3nt: TGTGCCAGCAGCGACGGGACAGGGGGCCATAGCAATCAGCCCCAGCATTTT

d_gene: TRBD1
abundance: NA
j_gene: TRBJ1-1
v_gene: TRBV2
CDR3aa: CASSATRDRGTEAFF
CDR3nt: TGTGCCAGCAGTGCAACACGCGACAGGGGCACTGAAGCTTTCTTT